These T cell receptor beta chains were read from a single sample in a study of naive and memory T cell subsets. TCRdb reprocessed the UMI-ligation and nested PCR reads via MiXCR and lists one record per CDR3 protein. The sample has 150,000 or so distinct CDR3 sequences; roughly 22% are singletons. The sequencing sample was made of naive CD4+ T cells from blood. The receptors derive from a human donor in good health. Both conserved end residues are part of each CDR3. The D gene is left open where the match is weak. Clone size is given for some rows only: seen once, a few or many times, or a class if the clone is expanded.

CDR3 DNA | CDR3 protein | V gene | clone size | D gene | J gene
TGTGCCAGCAGTCCGGGGCGAAGCACAGATACGCAGTATTTT | CASSPGRSTDTQYF | TRBV6-5 | NA | NA | TRBJ2-3
TGCAGCGTTGACAGGGACCGAAAGACCCAGTACTTC | CSVDRDRKTQYF | TRBV29-1 | many | NA | TRBJ2-5
TGCAGCGCCGCCAGGGAGAACACTGAAGCTTTCTTT | CSAARENTEAFF | TRBV29-1 | few | NA | TRBJ1-1
TGTGCCAGCAGCCTCCAGGGGGGGACAGGGAATTCACCCCTCCACTTT | CASSLQGGTGNSPLHF | TRBV3-1 | NA | TRBD1 | TRBJ1-6
TGTGCCAGCAGCCGATACGTAACAGATACGCAGTATTTT | CASSRYVTDTQYF | TRBV11-2 | NA | NA | TRBJ2-3
TGCAGCGTTGAAGGGGCGCAGTCGAAACAGTACTTC | CSVEGAQSKQYF | TRBV29-1 | many | NA | TRBJ2-7
TGTGCCAGCAGCCCCCGGCCCCAAGAGACCCAGTACTTC | CASSPRPQETQYF | TRBV7-6 | NA | NA | TRBJ2-5
TGTGCCAGCAGTGAAGGGTGGGCGGTCGGAGGTCATGAGCAGTTCTTC | CASSEGWAVGGHEQFF | TRBV25-1 | few | NA | TRBJ2-1
TGTGCCAGCAGATCGACAGGGGTAGCCAAAAACATTCAGTACTTC | CASRSTGVAKNIQYF | TRBV6-2/TRBV6-3 | NA | TRBD1 | TRBJ2-4
TGTGCCAGCTCACTAGGGGTAACTAGCGGGAGCTCCTACAATGAGCAGTTCTTC | CASSLGVTSGSSYNEQFF | TRBV18 | many | TRBD2 | TRBJ2-1
TGTGCCAGCAGTCTAGGGGGCCCCGCAGTGACTGAAGCTTTCTTT | CASSLGGPAVTEAFF | TRBV9 | NA | TRBD1 | TRBJ1-1
TGTGCCAGCTCACCACTTGGGGCCCGGTGGTATGGCTACACCTTC | CASSPLGARWYGYTF | TRBV18 | few | NA | TRBJ1-2
TGTGCCAGCAGCCGTACTAGCGGGGACGCAGATACGCAGTATTTT | CASSRTSGDADTQYF | TRBV3-1 | few | TRBD2 | TRBJ2-3
TGTGCCAGCAGCTTAACGGGTCCGACGCTCTCTGGGGCCAACGTCCTGACTTTC | CASSLTGPTLSGANVLTF | TRBV7-3 | few | NA | TRBJ2-6
TGCAGCGTTGTCCGCGGGATGGACAAAAACATTCAGTACTTC | CSVVRGMDKNIQYF | TRBV29-1 | NA | NA | TRBJ2-4
TGTGCCAGCAGGGGAGACAGTTTAGATACGCAGTATTTT | CASRGDSLDTQYF | TRBV2 | many | NA | TRBJ2-3
TGCAGCGTTAAGGGACGGAACCACAATGAGCAGTTCTTC | CSVKGRNHNEQFF | TRBV29-1 | NA | NA | TRBJ2-1
TGCAGTGCTAGGGACAGCGGACGACCTTTGGGTGAGCAGTACTTC | CSARDSGRPLGEQYF | TRBV20-1 | few | NA | TRBJ2-7
TGCAGTGCTAGAGCCCCCCGACTAGCGGCACAAGAGACCCAGTACTTC | CSARAPRLAAQETQYF | TRBV20-1 | NA | TRBD2 | TRBJ2-5
TGTGCCAGCAGCGTAACCGCCGAAATGAACACCGGGGAGCTGTTTTTT | CASSVTAEMNTGELFF | TRBV9 | NA | NA | TRBJ2-2
TGCGCCAGCAGCCGGACAGGCATACCCGGGGAGCTGTTTTTT | CASSRTGIPGELFF | TRBV5-1 | NA | TRBD1 | TRBJ2-2
TGCAGCGTTGGCCCCCTCACAGCCCCTTACTATGGCTACACCTTC | CSVGPLTAPYYGYTF | TRBV29-1 | many | NA | TRBJ1-2
TGTGCCACCAGCAGAGATTATCCAGTCCAAGTTTCCTACGAGCAGTACTTC | CATSRDYPVQVSYEQYF | TRBV15 | few | NA | TRBJ2-7
TGCGCCAGCAGCTTCCTGGGGGCCTATGGCTACACCTTC | CASSFLGAYGYTF | TRBV5-1 | NA | NA | TRBJ1-2
TGCAGTGCTAGTGCGCAGGGGGCTCACAATGAGCAGTTCTTC | CSASAQGAHNEQFF | TRBV20-1 | few | TRBD1 | TRBJ2-1
TGCAGCGTTGAACGGGACACCTACGAGCAGTACTTC | CSVERDTYEQYF | TRBV29-1 | NA | NA | TRBJ2-7
TGCAGTGCTAGAGATCAGATCTCTAGTAGGAATTCACCCCTCCACTTT | CSARDQISSRNSPLHF | TRBV20-1 | many | NA | TRBJ1-6
TGCAGTGTCTCCGACAGACTAGCGGGAGGGGGGCAGTTCTTC | CSVSDRLAGGGQFF | TRBV20-1 | few | TRBD2 | TRBJ2-1
TGTGCCAGCAGCCCGGGCGGGAGCGCCAGGTACGAGCAGTACTTC | CASSPGGSARYEQYF | TRBV9 | few | TRBD2 | TRBJ2-7
TGTGCCAGCTCACCACCCTCGGGACAGAGAGACTTC | CASSPPSGQRDF | TRBV18 | few | TRBD1 | TRBJ2-7
TGTGCCAGCAGTACAGGGAGTTTCTCCGGGGAGCTGTTTTTT | CASSTGSFSGELFF | TRBV6-5 | NA | NA | TRBJ2-2
TGCGCCAGCAGCTTGGAGGGGGTTTATGAGCAGTTCTTC | CASSLEGVYEQFF | TRBV5-1 | NA | NA | TRBJ2-1
TGTGCCAGCTCACCATCGGTGTCTAGCGGGACGTGGAATGAGCAGTTCTTC | CASSPSVSSGTWNEQFF | TRBV18 | NA | TRBD2 | TRBJ2-1
TGTGCCAGCAGCGCAGCGGGAGGGGCCACTTTCTACGAGCAGTACTTC | CASSAAGGATFYEQYF | TRBV7-9 | NA | TRBD2 | TRBJ2-7